These 5 T cell receptor beta chains were all obtained from the same sample, sequenced in a study of T-cell reconstitution after alpha-beta-depleted transplantation in children. The authors prepared the TCRbeta library with unique molecular identifiers. In TCRdb, the PCR reads were re-called with MiXCR into one record per CDR3 protein. In the table there are some 520,000 distinct CDR3 sequences, approximately 29% of which are singletons. Sequenced here: PBMCs from the stem cell graft donor, sampled from the stem cell graft. All receptors derive from a human donor who donated a stem cell graft to a child with aplastic anemia.

The rearrangement links TRBV7-9 to TRBJ2-2, with D tentatively TRBD2 (7 bases). The germline V and J ends were trimmed by 10 bases and 8 bases, with 20 bases remaining between them. Germline CDR1 reads SEHNR; CDR2 reads FQNEAQ (reference sequence). The CDR3 extends over 14 amino acids. As DNA, the CDR3 is TGTGCCACCTCAAAGGGGGGGATCACTGGGGAGCTGTTTTTT. Amino acids: CATSKGGITGELFF.

This clonotype was detected only a few times. The chain links TRBV20-1 to TRBJ2-3; D tentatively fits TRBD1 or TRBD2 (6 bases each). CDR1 and CDR2 from the germline V gene are DFQATT and SNEGSKA (reference sequence). Trimming cost V 3 bases and J 6 bases, with 16 bases left between them. This CDR3 comprises 14 residues. The DNA for the CDR3 is TGCAGTGCTAGGGGGGACATAGGAGGGGATACGCAGTATTTT. Translating gives CSARGDIGGDTQYF.

This clonotype showed up just a few times. V usage is TRBV3-1 and J usage is TRBJ2-7, with unresolved D. The CDR3 is 11 amino acids. V lost 4 bases and J 3 bases, leaving 4 bases between the germline ends. CDR1 is LGHDT and CDR2 is YNNKEL in the germline V gene (reference sequence). The CDR3, as DNA: TGTGCCAGCAGCCGAAACTACGAGCAGTACTTC. It specifies CASSRNYEQYF.

This clonotype appeared a few times. The rearrangement joins TRBV12-3 or TRBV12-4 to TRBJ2-1; no definite D call. V was cut by 6 bases and J by 6 bases, with 9 bases left in between. CDR3 length: 12 residues. This chain's CDR3 is CASSPGLNEQFF. The CDR3 DNA sequence: TGTGCCAGCAGCCCCGGGCTCAATGAGCAGTTCTTC.

There are many counts of this clonotype. This chain connects TRBV12-3 or TRBV12-4 to TRBJ1-1, with D uncertain. The V gene lost 2 bases and the J gene lost 3 bases, with 10 bases spanning the gap. The CDR3 spans 14 residues. The CDR3 spells CASSLSRGYTEAFF. The CDR3 nucleotides are TGTGCCAGCAGTTTATCCCGGGGATACACTGAAGCTTTCTTT.